The 8 T cell receptor beta chains given below trace back to one sample, sequenced in a study of post-analysis software for immune sequencing data. Broader study findings: Controls had lower frequencies than patients of about 5 TRBV segments, which included TRBV5-6, TRBV5-1 and TRBV20-1.

Prepared TCR beta cDNA libraries contained unique molecular identifiers. One entry per CDR3 protein, called by TCRdb with MiXCR from the PCR reads. This sample yields fewer than 600,000 distinct CDR3 sequences, of which nearly 45% are seen a single time; 9.5% to 13% belongs to the top ten. The antigens of these receptors remain unknown. The specimen sequenced was blood. The source is a girl aged 10-17 years with multiple sclerosis.

This clonotype was counted between two and nine times. The chain is built from TRBV7-6 and TRBJ2-3; 9 bases fit TRBD1. Unmatched junction bases numbered 8, after V lost 4 bases and J lost 0 bases. The germline V gene encodes CDR1 SGHVS and CDR2 FNYEAQ. The length of the CDR3 is 17 residues. The CDR3 loop reads CASSSYRGPSSTDTQYF. In DNA form, the CDR3 reads TGTGCCAGCAGCTCCTACAGGGGGCCCTCGAGCACAGATACGCAGTATTTT. Filled out from reference TRBV7-6 and TRBJ2-3, the complete variable domain reads GAGVSQSPRYKVTKRGQDVALRCDPISGHVSLYWYRQALGQGPEFLTYFNYEAQQDKSGLPNDRFSAERPEGSISTLTIQRTEQRDSAMYRCASSSYRGPSSTDTQYFGPGTRLTVL.

This clonotype was seen repeatedly, ten times or more. This chain uses TRBV12-3 or TRBV12-4 with TRBJ1-2, with D uncertain. Trimming took off 5 bases at V and 0 bases at J, with 7 bases between the two ends. The CDR3 loop spans 13 amino acids. The CDR3 DNA follows: TGTGCCAGCAGTCCCGGTCCTAACTATGGCTACACCTTC. This gives the protein CASSPGPNYGYTF.

This sequence joins TRBV4-1 and TRBJ2-7; 7 bases match TRBD2. The CDR3 covers 17 residues. V trimming: 0 bases; J trimming: 3 bases; junction bases outside the gene matches: 11. The germline V gene encodes CDR1 MGHRA and CDR2 YSYEKL. The CDR3: CASSQDPSSGGLYEQYF. CDR3 sequence (DNA): TGCGCCAGCAGCCAAGATCCCTCTAGCGGAGGCCTCTACGAGCAGTACTTC.

This clonotype has just a few counts. The chain joins TRBV7-8 to TRBJ2-6; 7 positions match TRBD1. Germline-derived CDR1 and CDR2 are SGHVS and FQNEAQ. V gave up 5 bases and J gave up 0 bases; unmatched junction bases: 13. There are 19 residues in the CDR3. CDR3 sequence: CASSPSSTGYGSGANVLTF. CDR3 coding DNA: TGTGCCAGCAGCCCTAGTTCGACAGGGTACGGCTCTGGGGCCAACGTCCTGACTTTC.

This chain joins TRBV20-1 and TRBJ2-5, with 7 bases that match TRBD2. The assigned J gene may be wrong: the sequence end matches TRBJ2-7 better. This CDR3 has 19 amino acids. Germline V gene sequence: CDR1 DFQATT, CDR2 SNEGSKA (reference sequence). This CDR3 reads CSARDSGRREKAAADEQYF. DNA of the CDR3: TGCAGTGCTAGAGATTCGGGTCGGCGGGAGAAAGCCGCGGCTGACGAGCAGTACTTC.

The CDR3 DNA follows: TGTGCCAGCAGTTACGGTAGTCATAATTCACCCCTCCACTTT. This gives the protein CASSYGSHNSPLHF. The chain carries TRBV6-6 and TRBJ1-6; D not resolved. This CDR3 region has 14 residues. Looked up from germline, CDR1 is MNHNY and CDR2 is SVGAGI (reference sequence). Trimming cost V 2 bases and J 5 bases, with 7 bases left between them.

This clonotype was recorded a few times. Compared with germline, one end of the junction differs, possibly owing to a read error. This rearrangement joins TRBV7-7 to TRBJ2-5; 7 nucleotides agree with TRBD1. Germline V gives CDR1 SSHAT, CDR2 FNYEAQ (reference sequence). This CDR3 is built from 14 residues. CDR3 region: CASSARQGWETQYF. CDR3 nucleotide sequence: TGTGCTAGCAGCGCGAGACAGGGTTGGGAGACCCAGTACTTC.

This rearrangement joins TRBV7-2 to TRBJ2-5, with a possible D match to TRBD2 (5 bases). Germline V lookup: CDR1 SGHTA, CDR2 FQGNSA. CDR3 length equals 12 residues. Trimming cost V 3 bases and J 3 bases, with 5 bases left between them. The CDR3 coding sequence is TGTGCCAGCAGCTTCGGGAAAGAGACCCAGTACTTC. It codes for CASSFGKETQYF. The full variable domain, rest sourced from reference TRBV7-2 and TRBJ2-5, is GAGVSQSPSNKVTEKGKDVELRCDPISGHTALYWYRQSLGQGLEFLIYFQGNSAPDKSGLPSDRFSAERTGGSVSTLTIQRTQQEDSAVYLCASSFGKETQYFGPGTRLLVL.